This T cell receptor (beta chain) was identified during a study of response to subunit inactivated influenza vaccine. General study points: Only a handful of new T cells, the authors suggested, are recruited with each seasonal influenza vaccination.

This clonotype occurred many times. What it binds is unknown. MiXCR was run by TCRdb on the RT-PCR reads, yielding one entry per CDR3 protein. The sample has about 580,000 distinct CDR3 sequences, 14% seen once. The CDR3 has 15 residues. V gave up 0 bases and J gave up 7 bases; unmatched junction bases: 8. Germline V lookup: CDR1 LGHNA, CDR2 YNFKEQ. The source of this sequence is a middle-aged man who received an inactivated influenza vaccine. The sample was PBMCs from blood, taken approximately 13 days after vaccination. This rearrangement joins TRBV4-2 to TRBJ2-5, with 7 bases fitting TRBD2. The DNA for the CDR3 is TGTGCCAGCAGCCAAGAAGGTGCGGGAGTTGGGACCCAGTACTTC. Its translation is CASSQEGAGVGTQYF.